This entry is about one T cell receptor beta chain. The repertoire was sequenced with immunoSEQ multiplex PCR; TCRdb's copy has only in-frame clones and lacks some. Among some 52,000 clones listed, approximately 82% were seen once. The sample is drawn from a study of memory CD4+ T cells and cytomegalovirus serostatus. The sort gate was single viable CD3+CD4+CD8-CD45RO+ cells for memory CD4+ T cells. Sequencing was performed on memory CD4+ T cells from blood. The source is an adult in good health and CMV-seropositive.

The CDR3 DNA reads as TGCGCCAGCAGCTTTCAGGGACTAGCGGGACCCCGGACCGGGGAGCTGTTTTTT. It yields the protein CASSFQGLAGPRTGELFF. The genes are TRBV5-1 and TRBJ2-2; the match to TRBD2 covers 13 bases. V lost 2 bases, J lost 5 bases, and 9 bases stayed unmatched. This CDR3 has 18 residues. Per germline, CDR1 SGHRS and CDR2 YFSETQ.